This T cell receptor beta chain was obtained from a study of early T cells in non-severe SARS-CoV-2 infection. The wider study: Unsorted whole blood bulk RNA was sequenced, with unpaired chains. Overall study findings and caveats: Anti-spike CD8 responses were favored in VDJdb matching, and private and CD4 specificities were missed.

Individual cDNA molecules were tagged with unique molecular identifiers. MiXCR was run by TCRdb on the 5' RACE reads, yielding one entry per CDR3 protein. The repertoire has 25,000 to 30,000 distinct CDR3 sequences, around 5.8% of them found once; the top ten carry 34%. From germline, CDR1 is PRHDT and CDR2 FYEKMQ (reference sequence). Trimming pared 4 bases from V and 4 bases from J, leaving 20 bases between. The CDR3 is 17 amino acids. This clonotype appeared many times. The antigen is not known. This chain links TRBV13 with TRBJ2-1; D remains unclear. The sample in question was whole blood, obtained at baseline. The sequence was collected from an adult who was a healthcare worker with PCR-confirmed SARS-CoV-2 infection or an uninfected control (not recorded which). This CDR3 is CASSSTAARGTYNEQFF. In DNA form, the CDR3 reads TGTGCCAGCAGCTCAACCGCGGCTCGCGGAACTTACAATGAGCAGTTCTTC.